What follows is one T cell receptor beta chain and its context. This specimen comes from a study of blood T cell repertoires in COVID-19. Germline V gene lookup returns CDR1 GTSNPN and CDR2 SVGIG (reference sequence). CDR3 length: 11 amino acids. The germline V and J ends were trimmed by 6 bases and 5 bases, with 10 bases remaining between them. Participants were aged about 18 to 89 years from around 25 US areas. Authors' analysis steps: For nucleated cells, counts were estimated from reference gene primer amplification. The data were produced by immunoSEQ multiplex PCR, yet TCRdb's version contains in-frame clones alone and is incomplete. V, J and clone size derive from that table, while D and trimming were established from the DNA sequence. This table has about 400,000 clones, around 92% appearing once.

V is TRBV30 and J is TRBJ1-2; D unclear. Sequencing was performed on PBMCs or T cells enriched from blood (not recorded which). This TCR was sampled from a woman aged 30 to 39 who had recovered from COVID-19. CDR3 loop: CACYTGYGYTF. The CDR3 coding sequence is TGTGCCTGTTATACCGGGTATGGCTACACCTTC.